One sample yielded the 17 T cell receptor beta chains listed below, sequenced in a study of Ad26.COV2.S vaccination and SARS-CoV-2 variants. TCRdb's table, derived via immunoSEQ multiplex PCR, lists solely in-frame clones and lacks some. Among around 370,000 clones listed, about 90% were seen once. The source material was peripheral blood, sampled after recovery from COVID-19. The receptors stem from a human donor who had recovered from COVID-19.

DNA for the CDR3: TGTGCCAGCAGCCTACCCGACAGGGCTGAAGCTTTCTTT. As protein: CASSLPDRAEAFF. This sequence joins TRBV4-2 and TRBJ1-1; 7 bases fit TRBD1. V shed 4 bases, J shed 6 bases, and the junction held 5 bases outside the gene matches. The CDR3 consists of 13 residues. The germline V gene has CDR1 LGHNA and CDR2 YNFKEQ.

The DNA for the CDR3 is TGTGCCAGCAGTGACAGTGAGGATTGGGGTTCACCCCTCCACTTT. Its translation: CASSDSEDWGSPLHF. The V and J genes are TRBV6-1 and TRBJ1-6; D unclear. This CDR3 region has 15 residues. Looked up from germline, CDR1 is MNHNS and CDR2 is SASEGT. V gave up 3 bases and J gave up 9 bases, with 15 bases separating them.

V gene TRBV11-3 combines with J gene TRBJ2-3, with D possibly being TRBD2 (7 bases). CDR3 length: 14 amino acids. V shed 4 bases and J shed 4 bases, with 12 bases lying between them. The germline V gene encodes CDR1 SGHNT and CDR2 YENEEA. CDR3 sequence (DNA): TGTGCCAGCAGCTCGGCGGGGGCCCCAGATACGCAGTATTTT. This encodes CASSSAGAPDTQYF.

The V call is TRBV15, the J call TRBJ1-5; possible D gene TRBD1, 5 bases. The CDR3 covers 15 residues. The V and J ends lost 1 base and 5 bases respectively, with 12 bases between them. From germline, CDR1 is LNHNV and CDR2 YYDKDF (reference sequence). The chain's CDR3 is CATSRVGGEHQPQHF. In DNA, the CDR3 is TGTGCCACCAGCAGAGTGGGAGGGGAGCATCAGCCCCAGCATTTT.

This clone was observed a single time. The chain uses TRBV27 and TRBJ1-1; a possible D gene is TRBD1 (5 bases). Trimming removed 4 bases from V and 0 bases from J, with 12 bases in between. This CDR3 is 15 amino acids long. The germline V gene has CDR1 MNHEY and CDR2 SMNVEV (reference sequence). CDR3 amino acids: CASSSRPDMNTEAFF. CDR3 bases: TGTGCCAGCAGTTCCCGACCGGACATGAACACTGAAGCTTTCTTT.

The chain is built from TRBV5-1 and TRBJ2-5; D tentatively reads TRBD1 or TRBD2 (5 bases each). CDR1 is SGHRS, CDR2 YFSETQ, per germline. This CDR3 spans 19 amino acids. The V end was cut by 4 bases, the J end by 2 bases, with 27 bases between. The CDR3 coding sequence is TGCGCCAGCAGCGGATCCAAAACAGGATCCTCTGGGGGACAAGAGACCCAGTACTTC. This gives the protein CASSGSKTGSSGGQETQYF.

The rearrangement uses TRBV2 and TRBJ2-7; TRBD1 aligns across 7 bases. J was trimmed by 6 bases and V by 3 bases; bases with no gene match: 2. The length of the CDR3 is 12 residues. The germline V gene encodes CDR1 SNHLY and CDR2 FYNNEI. CDR3 nucleotides: TGTGCCAGCAGTGAGACAGGGCCCGAGCAGTACTTC. This translates into CASSETGPEQYF.

The chain uses TRBV27 and TRBJ1-6, with 9 nucleotides matching TRBD1. This CDR3 contains 15 residues. Trimming cost V 4 bases and J 8 bases; bases outside gene matches: 6. CDR1 and CDR2 from the germline V gene are MNHEY and SMNVEV (reference sequence). CDR3 sequence reads: CASSSGQGTYSPLHF. The CDR3 DNA follows: TGTGCCAGCAGTTCGGGACAGGGAACGTATTCACCCCTCCACTTT.

V usage is TRBV3-1 (or the pseudogene TRBV3-2) and J usage is TRBJ1-1; possibly TRBD1 for D (5 bases). There are 13 residues in the CDR3. Trimming left V 1 base short and J 7 bases short, with 10 bases between. Germline-derived CDR1 and CDR2 are LGHDT and YNNKEL (reference sequence). CDR3 nucleotide sequence: TGTGCCAGCAGCCAAGTCAGGGAGGGTGAAGCTTTCTTT. Protein product: CASSQVREGEAFF.

This clone is a singleton in its sample. The chain couples TRBV5-4 to TRBJ2-2; D is unresolved. The CDR3 extends over 13 amino acids. Trimming left V 0 bases short and J 5 bases short, with 5 bases between. From germline, CDR1 is SGHNT and CDR2 YYREEE (reference sequence). CDR3 DNA: TGTGCCAGCAGCTTGGAACCTACCGGGGAGCTGTTTTTT. It translates to CASSLEPTGELFF.

This chain connects TRBV2 to TRBJ2-7; D is unclear. V was cut by 6 bases and J by 3 bases, with 6 bases left in between. There are 11 residues in the CDR3. CDR1 is SNHLY, CDR2 FYNNEI, per germline. The CDR3 DNA is TGTGCCAGCAGCTGGTACTACGAGCAGTACTTC. It is translated as CASSWYYEQYF.

The V and J genes are TRBV7-2 and TRBJ1-4, with TRBD1 matching over 8 bases. The V gene end was trimmed by 6 bases and the J gene end by 10 bases; junction bases not matched to a gene: 7. The CDR3 loop spans 13 amino acids. Germline CDR1 and CDR2: SGHTA and FQGNSA. The CDR3 sequence: CASRGQGPGKLFF. The CDR3 DNA is TGTGCCAGCAGAGGACAGGGTCCAGGAAAACTGTTTTTT.

This clone appeared once. The J gene is TRBJ2-7, the V gene TRBV2, with 10 nucleotides matching TRBD2. The germline gives CDR1 SNHLY, CDR2 FYNNEI. The CDR3 length is 14 residues. V shed 7 bases and J 6 bases; nucleotides not matched to a gene: 9. CDR3 region: CASIKSGGEGEQYF. In DNA form, the CDR3 reads TGTGCCAGCATAAAAAGCGGGGGGGAAGGCGAGCAGTACTTC.

This sequence joins TRBV4-3 and TRBJ2-1; 9 positions match TRBD2. Losses at the gene ends were 0 bases for V and 16 bases for J; bases not matched to a gene: 13. The CDR3 has 15 residues. Germline V lookup: CDR1 LGHNA, CDR2 YSLEER. The CDR3 protein is CASSQDLGGGASPFF. Here the CDR3 DNA reads TGCGCCAGCAGCCAAGACTTAGGCGGGGGGGCCAGCCCCTTCTTC.

The chain joins TRBV4-1 to TRBJ1-2; D call uncertain. Germline V CDR1 and CDR2: MGHRA, YSYEKL. The V end was cut by 2 bases, the J end by 4 bases, with 11 bases between. The CDR3 spans 14 residues. The CDR3 DNA sequence: TGCGCCAGCAGCCAACCAAGTGGAGTCTATGGCTACACCTTC. It yields the protein CASSQPSGVYGYTF.

The rearrangement uses TRBV7-9 and TRBJ2-5; 8 bases align to TRBD2. Germline-derived CDR1 and CDR2 are SEHNR and FQNEAQ (reference sequence). CDR3 length: 15 amino acids. With V trimmed by 2 bases and J by 5 bases, 7 bases remained unmatched. CDR3: CASSLIIAGLETQYF. The DNA of the CDR3 is TGTGCCAGCAGCTTAATCATAGCGGGGCTGGAGACCCAGTACTTC.

This chain joins TRBV6-2 or TRBV6-3 and TRBJ2-5; 7 bases match TRBD2. Germline assignment: CDR1 MNHEY and CDR2 SVGEGT. The CDR3 runs 16 residues. V gave up 6 bases and J gave up 0 bases; unmatched junction bases: 10. The CDR3 protein is CASSNLGGGYQETQYF. CDR3 sequence (DNA): TGTGCCAGCAGCAACCTCGGCGGGGGTTACCAAGAGACCCAGTACTTC.